The following is a T cell receptor beta chain sequence with its context. Its specificity is not known. These data belong to a study of CD8 T cells in Susac syndrome. The study's findings and limits: Regarding the TCR sequencing and HLA analysis, the study admitted that a relatively small number of individuals were involved.

RNA, at about 0.5 to 1 ug, was reverse transcribed with random hexamers. immunoSEQ multiplex PCR amplified TCR beta CDR3 across 54 Vbeta, 13 Jbeta. TCRdb itself ran the immunoSEQ multiplex PCR reads through MiXCR, one entry per CDR3 protein. The sample yields 180,000 or so distinct CDR3 sequences, 90% to 96% seen once. The germline V gene has CDR1 SGHTA and CDR2 FQGNSA. Trimming left V 5 bases short and J 2 bases short, with 10 bases between. This CDR3 comprises 15 residues. The receptor was derived from a human donor with multiple sclerosis. The sequencing input was CD4+ T cells from PBMCs. V is TRBV7-2 and J is TRBJ2-6; D perhaps matches TRBD2 (7 bases). Here the CDR3 DNA reads TGTGCCAGCAGCAGAGGGGGGGCTGGGGCCAACGTCCTGACTTTC. Protein product: CASSRGGAGANVLTF.